This TCR beta chain was obtained from a study of cytomegalovirus exposure and HLA in healthy donors. About the research overall: In a previous analysis, approximately 110 million unique TCR beta sequences were found from 150 million to 200 million T cells. Whole-study results and caveats: High specificity and sensitivity for cytomegalovirus status were reported for the classifier.

With 8 bases removed from V and 4 bases from J, the gap between germline ends came to 14 bases. The CDR3 loop spans 14 amino acids. In germline, CDR1 is MNHNS, CDR2 SASEGT. The study ran its PCR with 60 Vbeta and 13 Jbeta primers. TCRdb's copy holds only in-frame clones and misses some; the assay was immunoSEQ multiplex PCR. The sample has fewer than 200,000 clones, about 75% seen once. This clone appeared a few times. Its antigen is not identified. Specimen: PBMCs. V gene TRBV6-1 combines with J gene TRBJ1-4; TRBD1 might be the D (5 bases). The source of this sequence is a female donor in good health and CMV-seronegative. The CDR3 nucleotides read TGTGCCAGCGGGTCACCCAGGGTTAATGAAAAACTGTTTTTT. Translating gives CASGSPRVNEKLFF.